The clone carrying this T cell receptor (beta chain) showed up just a few times. Its antigen is not identified. The authors took blood RNA from unsorted whole blood and also extracted germline DNA. This entry belongs to a study of tumor-infiltrating lymphocytes in primary liver carcinoma. Study as a whole: Subjects presented with primary liver carcinoma managed by surgical resection.

Germline CDR1 MNHNY, CDR2 SVGAGI (reference sequence). The V and J ends lost 4 bases and 4 bases, in that order; junction bases with no gene match: 11. The CDR3 length is 17 residues. Regarding the study as a whole: There was no comparison of CD4+ and CD8+ repertoires, as samples were bulk unsorted.

Making TCR beta cDNA involved approximately 530 ng total RNA and a constant-region primer. Generation of the TCR beta libraries relied on three nested multiplex PCR rounds using slightly modified ARM-PCR. TRBV1-TRBV30 forward primers and a C-beta reverse primer were used in the first two PCR rounds, which each ran for about 10 cycles. In TCRdb, the multiplex PCR reads were re-called with MiXCR into one record per CDR3 protein. The sample contains 150,000 to 200,000 distinct CDR3 sequences, over 50% of which appear only once. Specimen: peripheral blood. The TCR originated in a man between 40 and 49 years old with primary liver carcinoma and hepatitis B virus infection. The chain uses TRBV6-6 and TRBJ2-1, with TRBD1 identical over 9 bases. The DNA for the CDR3 is TGTGCCAGCAGTTCCACCCTGACAGGGGGGGGATACAATGAGCAGTTCTTC. Encoded protein: CASSSTLTGGGYNEQFF.